Below, one T cell receptor (beta chain) is given with its context. Sequencing used immunoSEQ multiplex PCR; TCRdb keeps in-frame clones, though not all of them. The sample yields about 210,000 clones, more than 70% seen once. V was trimmed by 1 base and J by 2 bases, leaving 9 bases between them. This CDR3 contains 14 residues. The V gene's germline CDR1 is MGHRA and CDR2 YSYEKL. This sample is drawn from a study of blood T cell repertoires in COVID-19. Sequencing was carried out using PBMCs or T cells enriched from blood (not recorded which). The chain uses TRBV4-1 and TRBJ2-7; D is possibly TRBD1 (6 bases). This receptor was identified in a man in his forties or fifties with acute COVID-19. CDR3: CASSQGQEPYEQYF. Here the CDR3 DNA reads TGCGCCAGCAGCCAAGGACAGGAGCCCTACGAGCAGTACTTC.